The 16 T cell receptor beta chains reported below all come from one sample, sequenced in a study of metastatic and nonmetastatic thyroid tumors. Patients were all untreated before their thyroid surgery. TCRdb reanalyzed the PCR reads via MiXCR. Of around 44,000 clones listed, over 25% were seen once; the top ten hold 9.9%. The sample comprised blood. The receptors stem from a male donor with papillary thyroid cancer or a benign thyroid nodule (not recorded which). Some clones in this sample may be carry-over from other donors' samples.

There are many counts of this clone. The chain has TRBV28 and TRBJ1-4; D may be TRBD1 (5 bases). CDR1 is MDHEN and CDR2 is SYDVKM in the germline V gene. Between the trimmed V and J ends, which lost 2 bases and 7 bases, there was a span of 11 bases. The CDR3 is 14 amino acids. CDR3 coding DNA: TGTGCCAGCAGTTTACGTAGCGGGGGTGAAAAACTGTTTTTT. Translated: CASSLRSGGEKLFF.

This clone showed up many times. A single base separates this from a much larger clone, so it may be a read error. This chain joins TRBV10-3 and TRBJ2-2, with a possible D match to TRBD2 (5 bases). Trimming pared 2 bases from V and 0 bases from J, leaving 13 bases between. This CDR3 has 17 residues. CDR1 is ENHRY and CDR2 is SYGVKD in the germline V gene. The CDR3 bases are TGTGCCATCAGTGAGCCAACGGGAAAATCGAACACCGGGGAGCTGTTTTTT. Translation: CAISEPTGKSNTGELFF.

This clone was observed a few times. The junction shows a germline mismatch at one end, possibly a read error. The genes are TRBV6-4 and TRBJ2-5; D is perhaps TRBD1 (6 bases). The germline V gene has CDR1 MRHNA and CDR2 SNTAGT. The CDR3 covers 15 residues. The CDR3, as DNA: TGTGCCAGCAGATGTGTGGGACATGGACAAGAGACCCAGCACTTC. Translating it yields CASRCVGHGQETQHF.

J is TRBJ2-7 and V is TRBV28, with a tentative D call TRBD1 (5 bases). The CDR3 is made up of 14 amino acids. Germline-derived CDR1 and CDR2 are MDHEN and SYDVKM. The V end was cut by 8 bases, the J end by 5 bases, with 19 bases between. The CDR3: CASQYRPAPNEQYF. CDR3 nucleotide sequence: TGTGCCAGCCAGTACAGGCCGGCTCCCAACGAGCAGTACTTC.

This clone was counted many times. The CDR3 protein is CASSPLRREQFF. The CDR3 region has the DNA TGTGCCAGCTCACCATTGCGGCGGGAGCAGTTCTTC. The chain links TRBV18 to TRBJ2-1; D is unresolved. Looked up from germline, CDR1 is KGHSH and CDR2 is LQKENI. The V end was cut by 2 bases, the J end by 10 bases, with 9 bases between. The CDR3 totals 12 residues.

This clone was found many times. The CDR3 is CASSRLAGWETQYF. CDR3 sequence (DNA): TGTGCCAGCAGCCGATTAGCGGGGTGGGAGACCCAGTACTTC. This sequence joins TRBV6-1 and TRBJ2-5, with TRBD2 matching over 8 bases. V shed 6 bases, J shed 5 bases, and the junction held 8 bases outside the gene matches. Germline loops: CDR1 MNHNS, CDR2 SASEGT. The CDR3 length is 14 residues.

The sample holds a few counts of this clone. The CDR3 DNA reads TGTGCCAGCAGTGATCAGGGACAGGGAAATTCACCCCTCCACTTT. This codes for CASSDQGQGNSPLHF. This chain links TRBV2 with TRBJ1-6; 9 nucleotides align to TRBD1. Germline lookup yields CDR1 SNHLY and CDR2 FYNNEI. V lost 3 bases to trimming and J lost 7 bases; unmatched junction nucleotides: 4. The CDR3 totals 15 residues.

This clone was seen a few times. V gene TRBV28 combines with J gene TRBJ1-3, with TRBD1 matching over 8 bases. V dropped 5 bases and J dropped 1; count of bases not matched to a gene: 13. This CDR3 spans 18 amino acids. CDR1 is MDHEN, CDR2 SYDVKM, per germline. The CDR3 DNA reads as TGTGCCAGCAGTCGAGAACCTCAGGGGGCTAGGTCTGGAAACACCATATATTTT. Protein sequence: CASSREPQGARSGNTIYF.

This clone showed up many times. The CDR3 protein is CASSSAGTGNQPQHF. CDR3 nucleotides: TGTGCCAGCAGTTCCGCCGGGACAGGGAATCAGCCCCAGCATTTT. The chain carries TRBV28 and TRBJ1-5; 9 positions match TRBD1. The CDR3 length is 15 residues. CDR1 and CDR2 from the germline V gene are MDHEN and SYDVKM. V was clipped by 4 bases and J by 4 bases; unmatched bases: 5.

For this clone: At one end, the junction sequence differs from germline, possibly due to a read error. This chain joins TRBV12-3 or TRBV12-4 and TRBJ1-2; D is unresolved. The CDR3 has 14 amino acids. DNA for the CDR3: TGTGCCAGCACGGAAAAGGACGAAAACTATGGCAACACCTTC. Translated: CASTEKDENYGNTF.

In this sample, this clone turned up many times. The rearrangement uses TRBV6-1 and TRBJ1-5; TRBD1 matches at 10 bases. Germline V gene data show CDR1 as MNHNS and CDR2 as SASEGT. CDR3 length: 14 residues. V shed 5 bases, J shed 5 bases, and the junction held 3 bases outside the gene matches. The CDR3 region is CASSWGTGDQPQHF. For the CDR3, the DNA is TGTGCCAGCAGTTGGGGGACAGGGGATCAGCCCCAGCATTTT.

This clone was observed at least ten times. The genes are TRBV27 and TRBJ2-5; the D gene could be TRBD1 or TRBD2 (5 bases each). The CDR3 covers 16 residues. Germline lookup yields CDR1 MNHEY and CDR2 SMNVEV (reference sequence). V gave up 5 bases and J gave up 5 bases, with 21 bases separating them. DNA of the CDR3: TGTGCCAGCAGTCCCCTCTACGGGACCCCCTATGAGACCCAGTACTTC. It codes for CASSPLYGTPYETQYF.

This clone was observed a handful of times. The chain links TRBV6-5 to TRBJ1-6; TRBD1 might be the D (5 bases). The germline V and J ends were trimmed by 2 bases and 0 bases, with 11 bases remaining between them. CDR3 length equals 17 residues. The germline V gene has CDR1 MNHEY and CDR2 SVGAGI. The CDR3 coding sequence is TGTGCCAGCAGTTACGGGGGACCCAGCTCCTATAATTCACCCCTCCACTTT. Protein: CASSYGGPSSYNSPLHF.

A word on this clone: This may come from a read error, since a much larger clone is one base off. The chain has TRBV25-1 and TRBJ1-1, with D maybe TRBD1 (6 bases). V was trimmed by 5 bases and J by 6 bases, leaving 19 bases between them. Germline assignment: CDR1 MGHDK and CDR2 SYGVNS. The CDR3 spans 15 residues. This CDR3 reads CASSFLGGRWAEAFF. DNA of the CDR3: TGTGCCAGCAGTTTCCTCGGGGGCAGGTGGGCTGAAGCTTTCTTT.

This clone has a handful of counts. The chain combines TRBV27 with TRBJ1-5; D is possibly TRBD1 (6 bases). Germline-derived CDR1 and CDR2 are MNHEY and SMNVEV (reference sequence). The length of the CDR3 is 12 residues. The V end lost 3 bases, the J end lost 7 bases, and 7 bases lay between the germline ends. CDR3 region: CASSFTGQPQHF. CDR3 in DNA: TGTGCCAGCAGTTTTACAGGGCAGCCCCAGCATTTT.

In its sample, this clone is medium-sized (0.01 to 0.1%). The genes are TRBV18 and TRBJ2-7, with D possibly being TRBD2 (6 bases). V was cut by 0 bases and J by 4 bases, with 10 bases left in between. The CDR3 runs to 14 residues. The germline gives CDR1 KGHSH, CDR2 LQKENI. The CDR3 loop reads CASSPPGGQYEQYF. Written as DNA, the CDR3 is TGTGCCAGCTCACCACCGGGAGGCCAGTACGAGCAGTACTTC.